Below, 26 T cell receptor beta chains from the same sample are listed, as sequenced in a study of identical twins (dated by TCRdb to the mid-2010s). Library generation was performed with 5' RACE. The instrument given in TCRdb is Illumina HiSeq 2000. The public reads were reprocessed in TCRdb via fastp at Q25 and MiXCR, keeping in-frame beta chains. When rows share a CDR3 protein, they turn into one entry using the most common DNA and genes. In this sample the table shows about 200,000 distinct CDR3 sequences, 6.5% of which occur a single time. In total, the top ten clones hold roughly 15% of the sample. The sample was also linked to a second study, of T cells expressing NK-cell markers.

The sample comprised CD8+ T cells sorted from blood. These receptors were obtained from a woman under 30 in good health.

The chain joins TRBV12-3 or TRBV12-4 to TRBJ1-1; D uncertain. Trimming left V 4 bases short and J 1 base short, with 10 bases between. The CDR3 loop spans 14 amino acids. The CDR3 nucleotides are TGTGCCAGCAGTTCTGGACTCTGGAACACTGAAGCTTTCTTT. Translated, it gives CASSSGLWNTEAFF.

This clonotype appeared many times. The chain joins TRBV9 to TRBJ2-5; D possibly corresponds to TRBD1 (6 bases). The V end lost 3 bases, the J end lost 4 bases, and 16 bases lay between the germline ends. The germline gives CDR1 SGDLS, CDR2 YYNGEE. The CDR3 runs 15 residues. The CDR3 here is CASSAGTTQRETQYF. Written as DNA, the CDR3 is TGTGCCAGCAGCGCCGGGACAACCCAAAGAGAGACCCAGTACTTC.

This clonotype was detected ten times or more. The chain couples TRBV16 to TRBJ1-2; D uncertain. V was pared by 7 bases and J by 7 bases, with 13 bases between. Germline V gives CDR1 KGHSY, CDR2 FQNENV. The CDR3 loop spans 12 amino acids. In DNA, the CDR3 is TGTGCCAGCACCCCGCGAACGAGTGGCTACACCTTC. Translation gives CASTPRTSGYTF.

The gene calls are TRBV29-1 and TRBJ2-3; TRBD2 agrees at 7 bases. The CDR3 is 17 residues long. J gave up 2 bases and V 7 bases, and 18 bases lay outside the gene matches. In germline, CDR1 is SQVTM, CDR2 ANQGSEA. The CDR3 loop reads CSAFGALADQDTDTQYF. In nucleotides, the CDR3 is TGCAGCGCCTTCGGAGCCCTAGCGGACCAGGACACAGATACGCAGTATTTT.

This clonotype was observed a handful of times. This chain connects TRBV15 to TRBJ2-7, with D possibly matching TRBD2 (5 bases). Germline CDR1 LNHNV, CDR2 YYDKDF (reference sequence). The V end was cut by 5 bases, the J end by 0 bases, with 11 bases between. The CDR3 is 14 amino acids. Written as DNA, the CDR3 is TGTGCCACCAGCCAGCGGCGGAGCTCCTACGAGCAGTACTTC. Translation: CATSQRRSSYEQYF.

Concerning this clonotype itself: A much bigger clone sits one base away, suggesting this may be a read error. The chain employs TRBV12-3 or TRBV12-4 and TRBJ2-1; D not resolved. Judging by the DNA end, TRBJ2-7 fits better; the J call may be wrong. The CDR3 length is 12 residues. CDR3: CASSAGDNEQYF. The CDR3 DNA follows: TGTGCCAGCAGTGCCGGAGACAATGAGCAGTACTTC.

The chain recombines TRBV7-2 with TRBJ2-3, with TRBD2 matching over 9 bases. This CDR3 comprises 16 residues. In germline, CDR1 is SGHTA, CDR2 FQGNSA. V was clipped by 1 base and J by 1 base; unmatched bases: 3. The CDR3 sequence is CASSLGVAGGTDTQYF. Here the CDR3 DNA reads TGTGCCAGCAGCTTAGGGGTAGCGGGAGGCACAGATACGCAGTATTTT. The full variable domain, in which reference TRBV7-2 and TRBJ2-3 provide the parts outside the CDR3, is GAGVSQSPSNKVTEKGKDVELRCDPISGHTALYWYRQSLGQGLEFLIYFQGNSAPDKSGLPSDRFSAERTGGSVSTLTIQRTQQEDSAVYLCASSLGVAGGTDTQYFGPGTRLTVL.

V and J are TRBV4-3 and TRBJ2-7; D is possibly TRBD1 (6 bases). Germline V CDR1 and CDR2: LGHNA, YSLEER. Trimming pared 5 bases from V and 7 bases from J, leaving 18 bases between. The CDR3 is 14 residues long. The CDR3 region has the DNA TGCGCCAGCAGCTTTGGACAGTTCTCGGGTGAGCAGTACTTC. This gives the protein CASSFGQFSGEQYF.

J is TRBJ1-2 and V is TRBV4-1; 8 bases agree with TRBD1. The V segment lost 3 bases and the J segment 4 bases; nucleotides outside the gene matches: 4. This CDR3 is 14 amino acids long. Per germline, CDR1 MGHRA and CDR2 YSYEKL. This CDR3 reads CASSQITGGYGYTF. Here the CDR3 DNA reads TGCGCCAGCAGCCAGATTACAGGGGGCTATGGCTACACCTTC.

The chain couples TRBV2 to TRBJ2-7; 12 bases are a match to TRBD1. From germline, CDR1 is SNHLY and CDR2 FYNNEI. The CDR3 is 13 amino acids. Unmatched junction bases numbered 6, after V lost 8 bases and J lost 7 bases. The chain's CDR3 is CASRGQGASEQYF. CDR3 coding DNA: TGTGCCAGCCGGGGACAGGGGGCGAGTGAGCAGTACTTC.

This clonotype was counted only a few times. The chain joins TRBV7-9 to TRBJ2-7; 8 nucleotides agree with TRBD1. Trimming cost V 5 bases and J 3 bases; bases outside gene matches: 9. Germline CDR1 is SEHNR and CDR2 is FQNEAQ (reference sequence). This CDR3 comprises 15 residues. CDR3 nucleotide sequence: TGTGCCAGCAGCCTGACTGGACAGGGAATCTACGAGCAGTACTTC. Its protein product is CASSLTGQGIYEQYF.

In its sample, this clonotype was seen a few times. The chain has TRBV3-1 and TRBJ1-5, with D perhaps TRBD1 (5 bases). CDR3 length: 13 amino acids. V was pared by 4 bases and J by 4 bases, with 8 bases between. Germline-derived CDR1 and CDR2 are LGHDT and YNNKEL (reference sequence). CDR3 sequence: CASSRGVNQPQHF. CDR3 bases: TGTGCCAGCAGCCGGGGGGTAAATCAGCCCCAGCATTTT.

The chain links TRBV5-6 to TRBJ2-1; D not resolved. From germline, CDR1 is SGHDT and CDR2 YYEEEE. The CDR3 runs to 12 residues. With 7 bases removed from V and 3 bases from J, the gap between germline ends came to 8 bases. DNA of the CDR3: TGTGCCAGCGAAGGCAGCTACAATGAGCAGTTCTTC. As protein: CASEGSYNEQFF. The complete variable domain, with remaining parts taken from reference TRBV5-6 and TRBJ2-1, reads DAGVTQSPTHLIKTRGQQVTLRCSPKSGHDTVSWYQQALGQGPQFIFQYYEEEERQRGNFPDRFSGHQFPNYSSELNVNALLLGDSALYLCASEGSYNEQFFGPGTRLTVL.

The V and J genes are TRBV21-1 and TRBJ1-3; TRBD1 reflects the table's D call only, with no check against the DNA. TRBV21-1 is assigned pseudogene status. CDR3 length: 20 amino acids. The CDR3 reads CASGTRVQGARRGSGNTIYF. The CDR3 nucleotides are TGTGCCAGCGGAACTCGGGTGCAGGGGGCGCGGCGGGGCTCTGGAAACACCATATATTTT.

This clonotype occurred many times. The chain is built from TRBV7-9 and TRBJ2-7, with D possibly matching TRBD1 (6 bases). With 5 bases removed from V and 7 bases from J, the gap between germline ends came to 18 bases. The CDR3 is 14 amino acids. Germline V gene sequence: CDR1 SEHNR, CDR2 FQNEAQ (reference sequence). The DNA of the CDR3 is TGTGCCAGCAGCCCGGACCGTGGTAGGGGGGAGCAGTACTTC. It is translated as CASSPDRGRGEQYF.

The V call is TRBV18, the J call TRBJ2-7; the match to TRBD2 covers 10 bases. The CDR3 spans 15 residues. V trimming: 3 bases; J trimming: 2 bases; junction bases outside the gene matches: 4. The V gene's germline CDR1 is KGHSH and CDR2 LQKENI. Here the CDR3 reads CASSPPSGGAYEQYF. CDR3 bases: TGTGCCAGCTCACCCCCGAGCGGGGGGGCCTACGAGCAGTACTTC.

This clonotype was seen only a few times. The CDR3 DNA reads as TGTGCCAGCAGTGGTAAAAGACAGCCAGACGAGCAGTACTTC. Translated: CASSGKRQPDEQYF. The chain uses TRBV6-4 and TRBJ2-7; possible D gene TRBD1, 5 bases. CDR3 size: 14 residues. Between the trimmed V and J ends, which lost 4 bases and 5 bases, there was a span of 15 bases. The germline V gene encodes CDR1 MRHNA and CDR2 SNTAGT.

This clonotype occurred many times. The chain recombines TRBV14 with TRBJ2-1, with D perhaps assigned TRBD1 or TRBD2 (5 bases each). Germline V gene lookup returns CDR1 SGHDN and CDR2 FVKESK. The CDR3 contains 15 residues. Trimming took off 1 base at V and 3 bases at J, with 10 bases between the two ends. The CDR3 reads CASSQVNGGYNEQFF. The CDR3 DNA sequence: TGTGCCAGCAGCCAAGTAAATGGGGGCTACAATGAGCAGTTCTTC.

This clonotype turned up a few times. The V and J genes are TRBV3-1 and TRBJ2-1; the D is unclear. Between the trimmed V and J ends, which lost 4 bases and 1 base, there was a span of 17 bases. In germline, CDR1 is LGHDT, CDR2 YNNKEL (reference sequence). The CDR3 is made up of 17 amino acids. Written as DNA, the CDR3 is TGTGCCAGCAGCCCTCTACTCGGCGGCTTGTCCTACAATGAGCAGTTCTTC. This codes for CASSPLLGGLSYNEQFF.

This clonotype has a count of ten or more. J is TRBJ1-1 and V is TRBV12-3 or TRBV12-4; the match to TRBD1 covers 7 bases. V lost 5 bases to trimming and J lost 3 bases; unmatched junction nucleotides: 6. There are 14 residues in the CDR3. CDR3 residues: CASSPGQVYTEAFF. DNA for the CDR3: TGTGCCAGCAGTCCCGGACAGGTTTACACTGAAGCTTTCTTT.

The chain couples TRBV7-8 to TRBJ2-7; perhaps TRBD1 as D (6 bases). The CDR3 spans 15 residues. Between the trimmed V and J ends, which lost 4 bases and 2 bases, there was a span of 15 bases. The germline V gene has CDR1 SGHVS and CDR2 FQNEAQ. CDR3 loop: CASSSRGGPPYEQYF. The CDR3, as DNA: TGTGCCAGCAGCTCTAGAGGGGGTCCCCCCTACGAGCAGTACTTC.

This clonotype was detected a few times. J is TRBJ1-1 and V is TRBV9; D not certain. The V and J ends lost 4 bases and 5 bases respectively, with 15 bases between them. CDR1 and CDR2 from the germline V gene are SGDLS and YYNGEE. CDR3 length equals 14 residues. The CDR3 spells CASSSRTGRTEAFF. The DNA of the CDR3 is TGTGCCAGCAGCTCAAGGACCGGCCGGACTGAAGCTTTCTTT. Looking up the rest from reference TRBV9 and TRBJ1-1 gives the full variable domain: DSGVTQTPKHLITATGQRVTLRCSPRSGDLSVYWYQQSLDQGLQFLIQYYNGEERAKGNILERFSAQQFPDLHSELNLSSLELGDSALYFCASSSRTGRTEAFFGQGTRLTVV.

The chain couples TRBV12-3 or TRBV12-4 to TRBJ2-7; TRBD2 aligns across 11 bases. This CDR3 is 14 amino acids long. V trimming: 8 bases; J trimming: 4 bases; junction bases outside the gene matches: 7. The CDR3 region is CASLSGRAGYEQYF. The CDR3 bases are TGTGCCAGCCTTAGCGGGAGGGCCGGTTACGAGCAGTACTTC.

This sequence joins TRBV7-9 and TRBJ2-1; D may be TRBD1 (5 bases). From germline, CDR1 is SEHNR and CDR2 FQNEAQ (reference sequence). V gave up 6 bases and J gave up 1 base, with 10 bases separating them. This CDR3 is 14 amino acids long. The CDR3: CASRPDRSYNEQFF. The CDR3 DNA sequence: TGTGCCAGCAGACCCGACAGATCCTACAATGAGCAGTTCTTC.

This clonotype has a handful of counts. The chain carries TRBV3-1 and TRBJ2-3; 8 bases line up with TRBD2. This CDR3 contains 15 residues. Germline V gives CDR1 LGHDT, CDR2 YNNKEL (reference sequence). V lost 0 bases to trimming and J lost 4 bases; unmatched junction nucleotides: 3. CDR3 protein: CASSQESGGPDTQYF. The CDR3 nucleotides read TGTGCCAGCAGCCAAGAGTCGGGAGGGCCAGATACGCAGTATTTT.

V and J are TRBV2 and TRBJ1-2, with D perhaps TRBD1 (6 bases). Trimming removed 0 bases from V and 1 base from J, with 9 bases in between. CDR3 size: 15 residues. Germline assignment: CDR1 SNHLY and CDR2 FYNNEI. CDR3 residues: CASSEASGHNYGYTF. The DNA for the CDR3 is TGTGCCAGCAGTGAAGCGTCGGGACATAACTATGGCTACACCTTC.